The 4 T cell receptor beta chains below come from one sample, sequenced in a study of T cells in Graves' hyperthyroidism and ophthalmopathy. TCR beta CDR3 regions were amplified from RNA transcripts. A set of HTBI primers served as the primers for a first-round RT-PCR of the TCR CDR3. A single record per CDR3 protein comes from TCRdb applying MiXCR to the multiplex PCR reads. The sample has approximately 870,000 distinct CDR3 sequences, 35% to 40% seen once. Sequencing was performed on blood. These receptors were taken from a man younger than 30 with Graves' hyperthyroidism.

This clonotype has just a few counts. The chain recombines TRBV5-1 with TRBJ2-7, with 7 bases aligning to TRBD1. The J segment lost 3 bases and the V segment lost 4 bases, leaving 10 bases of the junction unmatched. The germline CDR1 and CDR2 sequences are SGHRS and YFSETQ. The CDR3 extends over 15 amino acids. The CDR3 DNA reads as TGCGCCAGCAGCCCAACTCCGGGACAGAACTACGAGCAGTACTTC. Translation gives CASSPTPGQNYEQYF. Using reference TRBV5-1 and TRBJ2-7 for the parts outside the CDR3, the full variable domain is KAGVTQTPRYLIKTRGQQVTLSCSPISGHRSVSWYQQTPGQGLQFLFEYFSETQRNKGNFPGRFSGRQFSNSRSEMNVSTLELGDSALYLCASSPTPGQNYEQYFGPGTRLTVT.

The chain is built from TRBV15 and TRBJ1-1; D uncertain. V lost 3 bases, J lost 4 bases, and 9 bases lay in between. Germline lookup yields CDR1 LNHNV and CDR2 YYDKDF (reference sequence). This CDR3 contains 13 residues. CDR3 coding DNA: TGTGCCACCAGCAGCTTCCTTCCCACTGAAGCTTTCTTT. This codes for CATSSFLPTEAFF.

The V call is TRBV4-1, the J call TRBJ1-2, with 8 bases aligning to TRBD1. The germline CDR1 and CDR2 sequences are MGHRA and YSYEKL. J gave up 11 bases and V 0 bases, and 11 bases lay outside the gene matches. This CDR3 region has 15 residues. CDR3 loop: CASSQEGWQGARYTF. In DNA form, the CDR3 reads TGCGCCAGCAGCCAAGAGGGGTGGCAGGGGGCGAGGTACACCTTC.

The chain combines TRBV7-9 with TRBJ1-4, with 10 positions matching TRBD1. This CDR3 is built from 14 residues. V shed 5 bases, J shed 10 bases, and the junction held 7 bases outside the gene matches. CDR1 is SEHNR, CDR2 FQNEAQ, per germline (reference sequence). CDR3 amino acids: CASSRGQGSGKLFF. The DNA for the CDR3 is TGTGCCAGCAGCAGGGGACAGGGGAGCGGAAAACTGTTTTTT.